This paragraph reports one T cell receptor (beta chain). Donor samples were obtained from healthy Caucasian individuals from Russia, aged about 6 to 100. The amount of total RNA extracted per sample was at least 6 micrograms. PCR was performed a second time for about 7 to 11 cycles using a sample-barcoded 5' primer and a J-beta primer mix. Each CDR3 protein is one row after TCRdb ran MiXCR on the 5' RACE reads. The sample holds around 1,800,000 distinct CDR3 sequences, roughly two fifths seen once. CDR1 and CDR2 from the germline V gene are SGHTA and FQGNSA. The CDR3 extends over 15 amino acids. V shed 5 bases, J shed 7 bases, and the junction held 9 bases outside the gene matches. This entry comes from a study of blood T cells in healthy people across ages.

Sample: blood. V and J are TRBV7-2 and TRBJ2-1; 9 bases fit TRBD1. The source is a human donor in good health. The CDR3 here is CASSQQGARWNEQFF. The CDR3 DNA follows: TGTGCCAGCAGCCAACAGGGGGCTCGATGGAATGAGCAGTTCTTC.